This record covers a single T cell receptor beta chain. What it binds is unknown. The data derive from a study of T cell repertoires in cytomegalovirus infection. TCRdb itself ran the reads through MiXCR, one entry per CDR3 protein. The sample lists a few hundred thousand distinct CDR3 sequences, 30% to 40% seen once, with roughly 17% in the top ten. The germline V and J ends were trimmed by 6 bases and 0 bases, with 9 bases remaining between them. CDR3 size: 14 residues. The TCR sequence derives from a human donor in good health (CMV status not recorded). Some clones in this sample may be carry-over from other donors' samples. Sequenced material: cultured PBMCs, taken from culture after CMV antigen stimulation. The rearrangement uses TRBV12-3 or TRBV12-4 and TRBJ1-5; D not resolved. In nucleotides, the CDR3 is TGTGCCAGCAGCCCCGTATATAGCAATCAGCCCCAGCATTTT. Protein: CASSPVYSNQPQHF.